This T cell receptor (beta chain) was observed in a study of breast tumors, draining lymph nodes, adjacent tissues. About this clonotype: Just one base apart from a much larger clone, this may be a read error.

TCRdb reprocessed the multiplex PCR reads with MiXCR, giving one entry per CDR3 protein. The sample carries under 20,000 distinct CDR3 sequences, over 40% recorded once. The CDR3 sequence is 13 residues long. In germline, CDR1 is SGHDT, CDR2 YYEEEE. The sequenced material came from breast tumor tissue. V and J are TRBV5-6 and TRBJ1-1; 8 bases are a match to TRBD1. The receptor's source is a female donor with breast cancer. Some clones in this sample may be carry-over from other donors' samples. The CDR3: CATSLGGTGKAFF. As DNA, the CDR3 is TGTGCCACCAGCTTGGGGGGGACAGGAAAGGCTTTCTTT. Complete variable domain (other parts from reference TRBV5-6 and TRBJ1-1): DAGVTQSPTHLIKTRGQQVTLRCSPKSGHDTVSWYQQALGQGPQFIFQYYEEEERQRGNFPDRFSGHQFPNYSSELNVNALLLGDSALYLCATSLGGTGKAFFGQGTRLTVV.